One sample yielded the 29 T cell receptor beta chains listed below, sequenced in a study of CD8+CD57+ T cells in acquired aplastic anemia. It was genomic DNA that served as the template for profiling TCR beta VDJ and CDR3. TCRdb processed the reads anew with MiXCR; each CDR3 protein has one entry. The table shows about 170,000 distinct CDR3 sequences, with 63% occurring only once. The sample comprised sorted CD4+, CD8+, or CD8+CD57+ T cells (not recorded which) from PBMCs. Receptors originate from a human donor in good health.

This clonotype was detected a few times. The rearrangement links TRBV6-4 to TRBJ2-7, with D unclear. Germline CDR1 MRHNA, CDR2 SNTAGT. Trimming left V 6 bases short and J 5 bases short, with 5 bases between. CDR3 length: 10 residues. CDR3 in amino acids: CASSGDEQYF. For the CDR3, the DNA is TGTGCCAGCAGCGGTGACGAGCAGTACTTC.

This clonotype was picked up a small number of times. The V call is TRBV7-9, the J call TRBJ2-7; D tentatively reads TRBD1 or TRBD2 (5 bases each). The germline gives CDR1 SEHNR, CDR2 FQNEAQ (reference sequence). Trimming took off 5 bases at V and 1 base at J, with 27 bases between the two ends. This CDR3 spans 19 amino acids. The DNA of the CDR3 is TGTGCCAGCAGCCCACCGGTAATTAGACCGGGACGGCTATCCTACGAGCAGTACTTC. Protein: CASSPPVIRPGRLSYEQYF.

The chain recombines TRBV29-1 with TRBJ2-2; TRBD2 matches 8 bases. V lost 6 bases to trimming and J lost 0 bases; unmatched junction nucleotides: 3. The CDR3 runs to 14 residues. Germline V gene sequence: CDR1 SQVTM, CDR2 ANQGSEA. CDR3: CSVAGVANTGELFF. CDR3 coding DNA: TGCAGCGTAGCGGGGGTCGCGAACACCGGGGAGCTGTTTTTT.

This chain links TRBV10-2 with TRBJ2-1; TRBD2 matches 8 bases. CDR3 length: 14 residues. Germline CDR1 reads WSHSY; CDR2 reads SAAADI. V lost 4 bases and J lost 8; bases outside the gene matches: 7. CDR3 bases: TGCGCCAGCAGTGTGGGACTAGTGAGGTATGAGCAGTTCTTC. Translated, it gives CASSVGLVRYEQFF.

The rearrangement uses TRBV9 and TRBJ1-1; a weak D match, TRBD1 (5 bases). The germline V gene has CDR1 SGDLS and CDR2 YYNGEE. The CDR3 totals 15 residues. Trimming stripped 2 bases from V and 1 base from J, with 12 bases between. The CDR3 here is CASSVQGAGNTEAFF. The DNA of the CDR3 is TGTGCCAGCAGCGTCCAAGGGGCTGGGAACACTGAAGCTTTCTTT.

V gene TRBV20-1 combines with J gene TRBJ2-5; 11 positions match TRBD1. The CDR3 extends over 13 amino acids. The ends lost 5 bases at V and 5 bases at J; junction bases unmatched: 4. CDR1 is DFQATT, CDR2 SNEGSKA, per germline (reference sequence). CDR3 in DNA: TGCAGTGCTGTTCGGACAGGGGGCGAGACCCAGTACTTC. This sequence encodes CSAVRTGGETQYF.

V is TRBV5-1 and J is TRBJ1-3, with D unclear. CDR1 and CDR2 (germline): SGHRS, YFSETQ. The CDR3 contains 14 residues. V lost 6 bases and J lost 0, with 10 bases in between. CDR3 nucleotides: TGCGCCAGCATGGAGGGTACCTCTGGAAACACCATATATTTT. Translated, it gives CASMEGTSGNTIYF.

This clonotype has a count of ten or more. The genes are TRBV19 and TRBJ1-5; D is undetermined. This CDR3 is built from 17 residues. The germline CDR1 and CDR2 sequences are LNHDA and SQIVND (reference sequence). With 4 bases removed from V and 2 bases from J, the gap between germline ends came to 18 bases. The CDR3 DNA is TGTGCCAGTAGTAAGAACCCTGCCATATATCGCAATCAGCCCCAGCATTTT. Amino acids: CASSKNPAIYRNQPQHF.

This clonotype was seen ten or more times. V gene TRBV5-4 combines with J gene TRBJ1-1; no reliable D call. This CDR3 region has 14 residues. V was pared by 2 bases and J by 2 bases, with 10 bases between. Per germline, CDR1 SGHNT and CDR2 YYREEE (reference sequence). The CDR3 is CASSFNKRNTEAFF. In nucleotides, the CDR3 is TGTGCCAGCAGCTTCAACAAAAGAAACACTGAAGCTTTCTTT.

This clonotype appeared many times. The rearrangement links TRBV24-1 to TRBJ2-3, with D maybe TRBD2 (5 bases). The CDR3 covers 14 residues. Germline V gene lookup returns CDR1 KGHDR and CDR2 SFDVKD. V was trimmed by 2 bases and J by 4 bases, leaving 9 bases between them. The CDR3 is CATSDYGIADTQYF. In DNA, the CDR3 is TGTGCCACCAGTGATTACGGGATCGCAGATACGCAGTATTTT.

This clonotype was recorded many times. CDR3 in amino acids: CATSREGGSKLFF. In DNA form, the CDR3 reads TGTGCCACCAGCAGAGAAGGGGGTTCAAAACTGTTTTTT. The rearrangement uses TRBV15 and TRBJ1-4; possible D gene TRBD1, 6 bases. This CDR3 has 13 residues. V gave up 0 bases and J gave up 10 bases, with 9 bases separating them. Germline loops: CDR1 LNHNV, CDR2 YYDKDF (reference sequence). The full variable domain, with the rest looked up from reference TRBV15 and TRBJ1-4, is DAMVIQNPRYQVTQFGKPVTLSCSQTLNHNVMYWYQQKSSQAPKLLFHYYDKDFNNEADTPDNFQSRRPNTSFCFLDIRSPGLGDTAMYLCATSREGGSKLFFGSGTQLSVL.

The chain links TRBV7-9 to TRBJ1-2; a possible D gene is TRBD1 (5 bases). Deletions cut 4 bases from V and 2 bases from J, with 14 bases between. Germline V gene data show CDR1 as SEHNR and CDR2 as FQNEAQ (reference sequence). This CDR3 spans 15 amino acids. The CDR3: CASSSRQGRNYGYTF. The CDR3 region has the DNA TGTGCCAGCAGCTCCAGGCAGGGACGGAACTATGGCTACACCTTC.

CDR3 nucleotides: TGCGCCAGCAGCTTGGCATCGGGACAGGGAGTCGGCTACACCTTC. Protein product: CASSLASGQGVGYTF. The chain is built from TRBV5-1 and TRBJ1-2; 9 nucleotides match TRBD1. The CDR3 is made up of 15 amino acids. Germline V CDR1 and CDR2: SGHRS, YFSETQ. After removal of 0 bases from V and 8 bases from J, the junction contained 8 bases not matched to a gene.

The chain uses TRBV11-2 and TRBJ2-4, with D hard to call. The CDR3 loop spans 15 amino acids. Deletions cut 6 bases from V and 6 bases from J, with 18 bases between. Per germline, CDR1 SGHAT and CDR2 FQNNGV. CDR3 bases: TGTGCCAGCAGGGGCCCGTCGGCAGGTCGAAACATTCAGTACTTC. Translated: CASRGPSAGRNIQYF.

This chain joins TRBV5-1 and TRBJ1-2, with 9 bases matching TRBD1. Germline trimming cut 0 bases from V and 3 bases from J; bases unmatched to any gene: 6. CDR1 is SGHRS and CDR2 is YFSETQ in the germline V gene. This CDR3 contains 16 residues. CDR3 region: CASSLDRGQRYYGYTF. DNA of the CDR3: TGCGCCAGCAGCTTGGACAGGGGGCAGAGGTACTATGGCTACACCTTC.

The rearrangement links TRBV20-1 to TRBJ2-5, with 7 bases that match TRBD2. Trimming removed 3 bases from V and 10 bases from J; junction bases left unmatched: 14. Germline V gene lookup returns CDR1 DFQATT and CDR2 SNEGSKA (reference sequence). This CDR3 has 14 amino acids. CDR3 residues: CSASKTSRTGDQYF. CDR3 in DNA: TGCAGTGCTAGCAAGACTAGCCGCACCGGGGACCAGTACTTC.

This rearrangement joins TRBV10-3 to TRBJ2-3; the D gene is possibly TRBD2 (6 bases). Germline V CDR1 and CDR2: ENHRY, SYGVKD. CDR3 length: 11 amino acids. Between the trimmed V and J ends, which lost 7 bases and 7 bases, there was a span of 9 bases. The CDR3 reads CAITAGNTQYF. Written as DNA, the CDR3 is TGTGCCATCACCGCGGGGAATACGCAGTATTTT.

This clonotype was picked up a small number of times. The V and J genes are TRBV6-2 or TRBV6-3 and TRBJ2-3; TRBD1 agrees at 10 bases. The CDR3 extends over 15 amino acids. CDR1 and CDR2 (germline): MNHEY, SVGEGT. The ends lost 3 bases at V and 6 bases at J; junction bases unmatched: 6. In nucleotides, the CDR3 is TGTGCCAGCAGTTATTTTCGACAGGGGGCGGATACGCAGTATTTT. Its translation is CASSYFRQGADTQYF.

The chain links TRBV5-6 to TRBJ2-7; D may be TRBD1 (6 bases). CDR3 length: 14 amino acids. The germline CDR1 and CDR2 sequences are SGHDT and YYEEEE. The V gene lost 1 base and the J gene lost 4 bases, with 12 bases spanning the gap. The CDR3 bases are TGTGCCAGCAGCTTGAACAGGGTGGTGTACGAGCAGTACTTC. This translates into CASSLNRVVYEQYF.

The chain has TRBV5-1 and TRBJ2-1; D is tentatively TRBD1 or TRBD2 (5 bases each). Germline CDR1 is SGHRS and CDR2 is YFSETQ. The CDR3 contains 14 residues. Trimming cost V 5 bases and J 2 bases, with 11 bases left between them. CDR3 coding DNA: TGCGCCAGCAGTGGGGACCAAGCCTACAATGAGCAGTTCTTC. Amino acids: CASSGDQAYNEQFF.

This chain uses TRBV15 with TRBJ2-5, with 7 bases aligning to TRBD2. Germline lookup yields CDR1 LNHNV and CDR2 YYDKDF (reference sequence). The junction had 14 bases not matched to a gene; V was cut back by 0 bases and J by 1 base. The CDR3 sequence is 19 residues long. Here the CDR3 DNA reads TGTGCCACCAGCAGAGATGGGGTAGCTAGCGGTACTGCCCAAGAGACCCAGTACTTC. Protein product: CATSRDGVASGTAQETQYF.

Only a few counts were recorded for this clonotype. This chain joins TRBV10-1 and TRBJ2-3, with unresolved D. The CDR3 is 14 amino acids. Deletions cut 2 bases from V and 4 bases from J, with 10 bases between. CDR1 and CDR2 (germline): WNHNN, SYGVQD (reference sequence). CDR3 residues: CASSERRDADTQYF. CDR3 nucleotides: TGCGCCAGCAGTGAGCGACGTGATGCAGATACGCAGTATTTT.

The rearrangement links TRBV9 to TRBJ2-6; TRBD1 matches at 10 bases. The V gene end was trimmed by 3 bases and the J gene end by 2 bases; junction bases not matched to a gene: 5. This CDR3 contains 17 residues. Germline CDR1 reads SGDLS; CDR2 reads YYNGEE. CDR3 residues: CASSGQGAQTGANVLTF. The DNA for the CDR3 is TGTGCCAGCAGCGGACAGGGGGCGCAGACTGGGGCCAACGTCCTGACTTTC. The variable domain in full, completed from reference TRBV9 and TRBJ2-6, reads DSGVTQTPKHLITATGQRVTLRCSPRSGDLSVYWYQQSLDQGLQFLIQYYNGEERAKGNILERFSAQQFPDLHSELNLSSLELGDSALYFCASSGQGAQTGANVLTFGAGSRLTVL.

This chain uses TRBV12-3 or TRBV12-4 with TRBJ1-1; 10 nucleotides line up with TRBD1. The CDR3 has 16 amino acids. V lost 0 bases and J lost 5; bases outside the gene matches: 6. DNA of the CDR3: TGTGCCAGCAGTTTAGCGGCGGGACAGGGGAGAACTGAAGCTTTCTTT. Its translation: CASSLAAGQGRTEAFF.

This clonotype was found a few times. The chain recombines TRBV6-4 with TRBJ2-3, with TRBD1 matching over 9 bases. The J segment lost 4 bases and the V segment lost 5 bases, leaving 7 bases of the junction unmatched. The CDR3 is 15 amino acids. Germline values: CDR1 MRHNA, CDR2 SNTAGT. The CDR3 DNA is TGTGCCAGCAGTTCCGGGACAGGGTTGTCAGATACGCAGTATTTT. This gives the protein CASSSGTGLSDTQYF.

J is TRBJ2-5 and V is TRBV10-1; TRBD1 matches 8 bases. Germline V gives CDR1 WNHNN, CDR2 SYGVQD (reference sequence). The CDR3 is 15 residues long. V shed 2 bases, J shed 2 bases, and the junction held 4 bases outside the gene matches. In nucleotides, the CDR3 is TGCGCCAGCAGTGAGGGACAGGGACCACAAGAGACCCAGTACTTC. Translating gives CASSEGQGPQETQYF.

The CDR3 sequence is CASSLEPGPRGEQYF. The CDR3 DNA reads TGTGCCAGCAGCTTAGAACCCGGGCCTAGAGGCGAGCAGTACTTC. This chain connects TRBV7-2 to TRBJ2-7; D remains unclear. The CDR3 extends over 15 amino acids. Per germline, CDR1 SGHTA and CDR2 FQGNSA. Deletions cut 1 base from V and 6 bases from J, with 16 bases between.

This clonotype was observed once. The chain carries TRBV7-3 and TRBJ1-5; D may be TRBD1 (6 bases). Trimming took off 8 bases at V and 7 bases at J, with 15 bases between the two ends. CDR3 length: 13 amino acids. Germline-derived CDR1 and CDR2 are SGHTA and FQGTGA. The CDR3 is CASSWGAGQPQHF. CDR3 sequence (DNA): TGTGCCAGCTCTTGGGGGGCTGGACAGCCCCAGCATTTT.

V and J are TRBV6-1 and TRBJ1-4; TRBD1 is a possible D gene (5 bases). CDR1 is MNHNS, CDR2 SASEGT, per germline. With 0 bases removed from V and 6 bases from J, the gap between germline ends came to 11 bases. The CDR3 has 15 amino acids. The DNA for the CDR3 is TGTGCCAGCAGTGAAGCACTCAAGACAGATGAAAAACTGTTTTTT. This translates into CASSEALKTDEKLFF.